This TCR beta chain was retrieved from a study of shared clonotypes between healthy human individuals. Study in general: In total, the donors were two women and a few men aged 18 to 49.

The protocol was immunoSEQ multiplex PCR, while the TCRdb copy is restricted to in-frame clones and leaves out a portion. This sample has 450,000 to 550,000 clones, with approximately 85% found just once. From germline, CDR1 is GTSNPN and CDR2 SVGIG (reference sequence). Trimming shortened V by 5 bases and J by 5 bases, and 9 bases separated the two germline ends. This CDR3 contains 11 residues. As to this clone: This same CDR3 is encoded by further DNA sequences in the sample.

The sequence was obtained from a middle-aged woman in good health. Some clones in this sample may be carry-over from other donors' samples. The rearrangement links TRBV30 to TRBJ2-5; weak D call: TRBD2 (6 bases). Sequenced material: PBMCs. The CDR3 coding sequence is TGTGCCTGGGGGGGAGGCGAGACCCAGTACTTC. Protein sequence: CAWGGGETQYF.